Each of the 2 T cell receptor beta chains below was sequenced from the same sample in a study of T cell changes during pregnancy in multiple sclerosis. Here immunoSEQ multiplex PCR was the method, and the copy in TCRdb shows in-frame clones only, minus some. The sample holds fewer than 85,000 clones, approximately 94% seen once. Material: peripheral blood, obtained in the third trimester of pregnancy. The origin of the receptors is a female donor with multiple sclerosis, enrolled in a pregnancy study.

The genes are TRBV9 and TRBJ1-2, with D perhaps matching TRBD1 (5 bases). Germline CDR1 reads SGDLS; CDR2 reads YYNGEE. Trimming took off 0 bases at V and 8 bases at J, with 11 bases between the two ends. The CDR3 has 13 residues. This CDR3 is CASSVAGGGGYTF. The CDR3 DNA reads as TGTGCCAGCAGCGTAGCTGGGGGGGGAGGCTACACCTTC.

The chain joins TRBV7-3 to TRBJ2-1; 14 nucleotides agree with TRBD2. J lost 5 bases, V lost 2 bases, and 2 bases had no gene match. Per the germline V gene, CDR1 is SGHTA and CDR2 is FQGTGA. This CDR3 contains 16 residues. The CDR3 region has the DNA TGTGCCAGCAGCTTAGGGGGACTAGCGGGGGACAATGAGCAGTTCTTC. It encodes CASSLGGLAGDNEQFF.